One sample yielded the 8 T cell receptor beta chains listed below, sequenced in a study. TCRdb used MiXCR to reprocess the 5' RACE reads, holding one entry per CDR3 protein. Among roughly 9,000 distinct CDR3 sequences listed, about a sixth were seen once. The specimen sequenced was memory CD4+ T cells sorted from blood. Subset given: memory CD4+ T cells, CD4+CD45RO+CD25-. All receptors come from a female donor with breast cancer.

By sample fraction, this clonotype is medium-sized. The CDR3: CASSPRGEGETEAFF. In DNA form, the CDR3 reads TGTGCCAGCAGCCCAAGGGGTGAGGGAGAGACTGAAGCTTTCTTT. V gene TRBV7-2 combines with J gene TRBJ1-1; D perhaps matches TRBD1 (5 bases). There are 15 residues in the CDR3. Germline V gene data show CDR1 as SGHTA and CDR2 as FQGNSA. Between the trimmed V and J ends, which lost 5 bases and 5 bases, there was a span of 18 bases.

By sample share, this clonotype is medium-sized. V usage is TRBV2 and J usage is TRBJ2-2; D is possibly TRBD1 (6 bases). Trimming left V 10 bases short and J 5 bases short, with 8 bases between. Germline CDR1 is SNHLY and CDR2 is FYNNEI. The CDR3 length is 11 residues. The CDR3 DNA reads TGTGCCACCCAGGGGACCGGGGAGCTGTTTTTT. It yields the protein CATQGTGELFF.

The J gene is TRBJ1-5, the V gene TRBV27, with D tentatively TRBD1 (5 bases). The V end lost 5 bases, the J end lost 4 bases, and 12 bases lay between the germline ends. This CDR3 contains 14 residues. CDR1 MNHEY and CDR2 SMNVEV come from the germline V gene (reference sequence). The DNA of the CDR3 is TGTGCCAGCAGTGTAGACGGGGCTAATCAGCCCCAGCATTTT. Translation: CASSVDGANQPQHF.

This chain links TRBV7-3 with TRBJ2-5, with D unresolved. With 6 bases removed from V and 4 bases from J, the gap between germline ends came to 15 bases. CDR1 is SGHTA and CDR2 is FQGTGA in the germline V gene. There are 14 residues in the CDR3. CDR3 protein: CASSPRLYSETQYF. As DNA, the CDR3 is TGTGCCAGCAGTCCCAGGTTGTATTCAGAGACCCAGTACTTC.

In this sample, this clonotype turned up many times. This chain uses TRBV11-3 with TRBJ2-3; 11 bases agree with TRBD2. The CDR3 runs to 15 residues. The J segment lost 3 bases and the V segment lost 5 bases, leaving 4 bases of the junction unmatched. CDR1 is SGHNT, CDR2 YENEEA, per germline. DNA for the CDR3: TGTGCCAGCAGCCTGACTAGCGGGAAGACAGATACGCAGTATTTT. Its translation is CASSLTSGKTDTQYF.

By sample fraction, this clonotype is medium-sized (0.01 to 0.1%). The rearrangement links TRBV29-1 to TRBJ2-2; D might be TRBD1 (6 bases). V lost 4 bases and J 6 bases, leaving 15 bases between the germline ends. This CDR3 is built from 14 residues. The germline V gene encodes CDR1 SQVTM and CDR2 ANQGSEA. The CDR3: CSVGEQGASGELFF. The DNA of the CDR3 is TGCAGCGTTGGGGAACAGGGCGCGTCCGGGGAGCTGTTTTTT.

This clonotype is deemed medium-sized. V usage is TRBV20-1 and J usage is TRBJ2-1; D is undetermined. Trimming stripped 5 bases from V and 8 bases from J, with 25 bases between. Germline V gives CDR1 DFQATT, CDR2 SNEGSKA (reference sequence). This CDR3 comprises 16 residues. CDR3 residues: CSAGASGPTASDEQFF. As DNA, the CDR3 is TGCAGTGCTGGTGCGTCCGGGCCCACGGCGTCCGATGAGCAGTTCTTC.

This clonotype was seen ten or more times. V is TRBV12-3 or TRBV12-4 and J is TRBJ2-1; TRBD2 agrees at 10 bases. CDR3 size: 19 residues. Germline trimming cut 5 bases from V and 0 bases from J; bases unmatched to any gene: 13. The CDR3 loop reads CASSPPSGLAQSSYNEQFF. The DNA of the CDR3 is TGTGCCAGCAGTCCTCCTTCGGGACTAGCGCAGAGCTCCTACAATGAGCAGTTCTTC.